This T cell receptor beta chain was identified during a study of blood T cell repertoires in COVID-19. Study context: In each case, the material was cDNA or gDNA derived from T cells, B-cell-depleted T cells, or PBMCs.

Data came from immunoSEQ multiplex PCR; TCRdb stores just in-frame clones and leaves some out. The table shows approximately 230,000 clones, with around nine tenths occurring only once. The clonotype comes from a man aged 18 to 29 with active or convalescent COVID-19. Sequenced: peripheral blood.

This chain's CDR3 is CASSSGQSYGYTF. The CDR3 region has the DNA TGTGCCAGCAGTTCAGGACAGTCTTATGGCTACACCTTC. The chain is built from TRBV6-5 and TRBJ1-2, with D perhaps matching TRBD1 (6 bases). V shed 4 bases and J shed 5 bases, with 11 bases lying between them. Germline CDR1 is MNHEY and CDR2 is SVGAGI. This CDR3 region has 13 residues.